This T cell receptor beta chain is drawn from a study of shared clonotypes between healthy human individuals. Across the whole study: For every donor, three CD4 naive, three CD4 memory, two CD8 naive and one CD8 memory plates were used.

Concerning this clone: As yet, its antigen is unknown.

The germline gives CDR1 SGHRS, CDR2 YFSETQ. The CDR3 is 18 amino acids. Germline trimming cut 4 bases from V and 0 bases from J; bases unmatched to any gene: 13. Only in-frame clones appear in the TCRdb table, and some are missing; sequencing was by immunoSEQ multiplex PCR. The sample has around 1.4 million clones, roughly 98.5% seen once. Whole-study results and caveats: Naive CD4 clonotypes were shared across a few donors at 5% to 6%.

V gene TRBV5-1 combines with J gene TRBJ1-1, with TRBD1 matching 9 bases. This receptor was obtained from a man aged 30-40 years in good health. What was sequenced was naive CD4+ T cells sorted from blood. The subset: CD45RA+ positively selected. The CDR3 nucleotides read TGCGCCAGCAGCCCAATCCCGGGACAGGGAAAGCTGAACACTGAAGCTTTCTTT. Translated: CASSPIPGQGKLNTEAFF.